A single sample gave rise to the 29 T cell receptor beta chains below, sequenced in a study of CD8 T cells in Susac syndrome. Random-hexamer reverse transcription was applied to roughly 0.5 to 1 ug RNA. Each CDR3 protein gets one entry after TCRdb re-called the immunoSEQ multiplex PCR reads with MiXCR. Seen here are some 140,000 distinct CDR3 sequences, 85% to 95% observed once, and the top ten hold approximately 0.17%. The sequencing input was CD8+ T cells from PBMCs. The receptor source for this set is a human donor with Susac syndrome.

V and J are TRBV30 and TRBJ2-1; 8 bases fit TRBD2. The CDR3 spans 13 residues. Germline assignment: CDR1 GTSNPN and CDR2 SVGIG (reference sequence). V was pared by 4 bases and J by 12 bases, with 11 bases of the junction left unmatched. In DNA form, the CDR3 reads TGTGCCTGGACCGAAAACCGGGCGGGGGGGCAGTTCTTC. Amino acids: CAWTENRAGGQFF.

This clonotype has only a few counts. This chain connects TRBV25-1 to TRBJ2-1, with D possibly TRBD2 on 6 matching bases. In germline, CDR1 is MGHDK, CDR2 SYGVNS. V was cut by 5 bases and J by 2 bases, with 10 bases left in between. The CDR3 has 14 amino acids. This chain's CDR3 is CASSIGGAYNEQFF. The CDR3 nucleotides read TGTGCCAGCAGTATCGGGGGTGCCTACAATGAGCAGTTCTTC.

The chain has TRBV20-1 and TRBJ2-1; 13 bases align to TRBD2. Per the germline V gene, CDR1 is DFQATT and CDR2 is SNEGSKA (reference sequence). The V gene end was trimmed by 3 bases and the J gene end by 8 bases; junction bases not matched to a gene: 7. The CDR3 extends over 15 amino acids. CDR3 sequence: CSASLLAGGLDEQFF. As DNA, the CDR3 is TGCAGTGCTAGTTTACTAGCGGGAGGGCTCGATGAGCAGTTCTTC.

The chain couples TRBV9 to TRBJ1-2, with D perhaps TRBD1 (6 bases). Trimming stripped 0 bases from V and 4 bases from J, with 22 bases between. Germline lookup yields CDR1 SGDLS and CDR2 YYNGEE. The CDR3 is 18 residues long. The CDR3, as DNA: TGTGCCAGCAGCGTAGCCCCCACCGGGACATCGGAGGGCTATGGCTACACCTTC. Residues: CASSVAPTGTSEGYGYTF.

The rearrangement joins TRBV9 to TRBJ2-3; the match to TRBD2 covers 9 bases. CDR3 length: 15 amino acids. Germline V gene sequence: CDR1 SGDLS, CDR2 YYNGEE. The V gene end was trimmed by 2 bases and the J gene end by 4 bases; junction bases not matched to a gene: 5. CDR3 sequence reads: CASSVSGSSADTQYF. The CDR3 DNA reads TGTGCCAGCAGCGTTAGCGGGAGCTCGGCAGATACGCAGTATTTT.

This clonotype was picked up a small number of times. This chain uses TRBV6-1 with TRBJ2-3; no definite D call. Trimming removed 6 bases from V and 6 bases from J, with 4 bases in between. Per germline, CDR1 MNHNS and CDR2 SASEGT. The CDR3 runs 10 residues. The CDR3 DNA sequence: TGTGCCAGCAGGGGCGATACGCAGTATTTT. Translating it yields CASRGDTQYF.

The CDR3 coding sequence is TGTGCCAGCAGTCCAACACCCGGGGGCCTACCGGGACAGGGGAAAGAGACCCAGTACTTC. Its protein product is CASSPTPGGLPGQGKETQYF. The chain employs TRBV27 and TRBJ2-5; 10 bases fit TRBD1. CDR1 and CDR2 (germline): MNHEY, SMNVEV (reference sequence). This CDR3 comprises 20 residues. Trimming removed 5 bases from V and 3 bases from J; junction bases left unmatched: 21.

The chain employs TRBV24-1 and TRBJ2-1; 12 nucleotides match TRBD2. This CDR3 has 17 residues. V dropped 1 base and J dropped 8; count of bases not matched to a gene: 8. In germline, CDR1 is KGHDR, CDR2 SFDVKD. CDR3 protein: CATSDFSLAGGFDEQFF. The DNA for the CDR3 is TGTGCCACCAGTGATTTCTCTCTAGCGGGAGGGTTCGATGAGCAGTTCTTC.

The chain recombines TRBV6-5 with TRBJ2-2; D call uncertain. In germline, CDR1 is MNHEY, CDR2 SVGAGI. The CDR3 length is 16 residues. V was pared by 2 bases and J by 0 bases, with 10 bases between. The CDR3 sequence: CASSYSGDPNTGELFF. In DNA, the CDR3 is TGTGCCAGCAGTTACAGTGGTGACCCGAACACCGGGGAGCTGTTTTTT.

This chain links TRBV7-9 with TRBJ1-1; possible D gene TRBD1, 6 bases. The CDR3 sequence is 17 residues long. Germline V CDR1 and CDR2: SEHNR, FQNEAQ (reference sequence). V gave up 1 base and J gave up 6 bases, with 21 bases separating them. The CDR3 reads CASSLDGGQGQVAEAFF. CDR3 nucleotide sequence: TGTGCCAGCAGCTTAGATGGTGGCCAGGGGCAAGTTGCTGAAGCTTTCTTT.

V is TRBV27 and J is TRBJ2-7; possible D gene TRBD1, 6 bases. Germline CDR1 and CDR2: MNHEY and SMNVEV (reference sequence). The length of the CDR3 is 13 residues. Trimming cost V 3 bases and J 2 bases, with 8 bases left between them. For the CDR3, the DNA is TGTGCCAGCAGTTTCGGGGACACCTACGAGCAGTACTTC. It specifies CASSFGDTYEQYF.

The chain uses TRBV28 and TRBJ2-5; 7 bases fit TRBD2. After removal of 8 bases from V and 4 bases from J, the junction contained 4 bases not matched to a gene. Germline loops: CDR1 MDHEN, CDR2 SYDVKM. This CDR3 is built from 12 residues. The CDR3 DNA is TGTGCCAGCTGTCCGGGGGGAGAGACCCAGTACTTC. Translation gives CASCPGGETQYF.

In this sample, this clonotype turned up once. The chain is built from TRBV25-1 and TRBJ1-1, with TRBD1 identical over 9 bases. V lost 2 bases to trimming and J lost 0 bases; unmatched junction nucleotides: 1. The CDR3 loop spans 15 amino acids. CDR1 MGHDK and CDR2 SYGVNS come from the germline V gene. CDR3 sequence (DNA): TGTGCCAGCAGTGAAGGGACAGGGTTGAACACTGAAGCTTTCTTT. It is translated as CASSEGTGLNTEAFF.

The chain couples TRBV12-5 to TRBJ2-3; D remains ambiguous. Germline V gene sequence: CDR1 LGHNT, CDR2 FRNRAP. The CDR3 is made up of 13 amino acids. Trimming removed 4 bases from V and 2 bases from J, with 7 bases in between. The CDR3 nucleotides read TGTGCTAGTGGTTGGGTGGACACAGATACGCAGTATTTT. It specifies CASGWVDTDTQYF.

The J gene is TRBJ2-7, the V gene TRBV7-9; D remains ambiguous. V lost 5 bases, J lost 2 bases, and 10 bases lay in between. From germline, CDR1 is SEHNR and CDR2 FQNEAQ (reference sequence). The CDR3 has 13 amino acids. Here the CDR3 reads CASSPPVTYEQYF. The CDR3 DNA reads as TGTGCCAGCAGCCCCCCCGTAACCTACGAGCAGTACTTC. The variable domain in full, completed from reference TRBV7-9 and TRBJ2-7, reads DTGVSQNPRHKITKRGQNVTFRCDPISEHNRLYWYRQTLGQGPEFLTYFQNEAQLEKSRLLSDRFSAERPKGSFSTLEIQRTEQGDSAMYLCASSPPVTYEQYFGPGTRLTVT.

The rearrangement links TRBV7-6 to TRBJ1-5; 7 positions agree with TRBD1. The CDR3 totals 16 residues. Germline loops: CDR1 SGHVS, CDR2 FNYEAQ. V dropped 5 bases and J dropped 2; count of bases not matched to a gene: 9. In DNA form, the CDR3 reads TGTGCCAGCAGCCAAGGAGGGGACAGCCGCAATCAGCCCCAGCATTTT. It is translated as CASSQGGDSRNQPQHF.

The chain combines TRBV6-5 with TRBJ1-1; no firm D call. Trimming removed 6 bases at V and 4 bases at J, with 9 bases between. Per germline, CDR1 MNHEY and CDR2 SVGAGI. The CDR3 runs 12 residues. CDR3 coding DNA: TGTGCCAGCAGGACCGAGTCCACTGAAGCTTTCTTT. Translating it yields CASRTESTEAFF.

This chain uses TRBV20-1 with TRBJ1-5; D not certain. CDR1 is DFQATT and CDR2 is SNEGSKA in the germline V gene (reference sequence). Trimming cost V 0 bases and J 0 bases, with 12 bases left between them. This CDR3 has 16 residues. CDR3 coding DNA: TGCAGTGCTAGAGAAGTGGAAAGTTATAGCAATCAGCCCCAGCATTTT. Protein product: CSAREVESYSNQPQHF.

The chain couples TRBV5-1 to TRBJ2-7, with D unresolved. There are 15 residues in the CDR3. V lost 0 bases to trimming and J lost 6 bases, with 16 bases between them. Germline V CDR1 and CDR2: SGHRS, YFSETQ. Here the CDR3 reads CASSLVGIEAAEQYF. The DNA for the CDR3 is TGCGCCAGCAGCTTGGTGGGGATTGAAGCCGCCGAGCAGTACTTC.

The genes are TRBV29-1 and TRBJ2-6, with a weak D call TRBD1 (6 bases). The CDR3 is 17 residues long. Germline assignment: CDR1 SQVTM and CDR2 ANQGSEA. V was trimmed by 1 base and J by 0 bases, leaving 13 bases between them. Here the CDR3 reads CSVEGTVSHSGANVLTF. For the CDR3, the DNA is TGCAGCGTTGAAGGGACAGTCTCGCACTCTGGGGCCAACGTCCTGACTTTC. Complete variable domain (other parts from reference TRBV29-1 and TRBJ2-6): SAVISQKPSRDICQRGTSLTIQCQVDSQVTMMFWYRQQPGQSLTLIATANQGSEATYESGFVIDKFPISRPNLTFSTLTVSNMSPEDSSIYLCSVEGTVSHSGANVLTFGAGSRLTVL.

This chain connects TRBV12-3 or TRBV12-4 to TRBJ1-2; D is undetermined. Trimming removed 3 bases at V and 2 bases at J, with 10 bases between. This CDR3 is 14 amino acids long. DNA of the CDR3: TGTGCCAGCAGTTTGGCAACAGAAAACTATGGCTACACCTTC. Translating gives CASSLATENYGYTF.

This clonotype was counted a single time. The CDR3 loop is CASSRIGTEAFF. The DNA of the CDR3 is TGCGCCAGCAGCCGGATCGGCACTGAAGCTTTCTTT. V is TRBV10-1 and J is TRBJ1-1; D uncertain. V was shortened by 6 bases and J by 4 bases, with 9 bases between the two germline ends. Germline V CDR1 and CDR2: WNHNN, SYGVQD (reference sequence). The CDR3 loop spans 12 amino acids.

The chain is built from TRBV29-1 and TRBJ2-7, with D unclear. CDR1 is SQVTM and CDR2 is ANQGSEA in the germline V gene. V was cut by 3 bases and J by 3 bases, with 12 bases left in between. There are 13 residues in the CDR3. The CDR3 is CSVDGDRDYEQYF. CDR3 DNA: TGCAGCGTTGATGGGGATAGGGACTACGAGCAGTACTTC.

The chain combines TRBV6-5 with TRBJ2-7; D gene unclear. V lost 0 bases and J 3 bases, leaving 9 bases between the germline ends. The CDR3 is made up of 14 amino acids. Germline-derived CDR1 and CDR2 are MNHEY and SVGAGI. The CDR3 bases are TGTGCCAGCAGTTACTCGGACCAGAACTACGAGCAGTACTTC. Translating gives CASSYSDQNYEQYF.

J is TRBJ1-2 and V is TRBV9, with D uncertain. The germline gives CDR1 SGDLS, CDR2 YYNGEE. V was cut by 7 bases and J by 4 bases, with 17 bases left in between. This CDR3 region has 14 residues. The CDR3 reads CASLSGVEGYGYTF. CDR3 bases: TGTGCCAGCCTCTCAGGAGTCGAGGGCTATGGCTACACCTTC.

The rearrangement links TRBV9 to TRBJ2-7, with a weak D call TRBD1 (6 bases). V was pared by 4 bases and J by 2 bases, with 13 bases between. Germline CDR1 and CDR2: SGDLS and YYNGEE. This CDR3 has 14 amino acids. This chain's CDR3 is CASSNNGGPYEQYF. The CDR3 coding sequence is TGTGCCAGCAGCAATAATGGGGGCCCCTACGAGCAGTACTTC.

The chain employs TRBV20-1 and TRBJ2-1, with D perhaps matching TRBD2 (5 bases). V was pared by 4 bases and J by 3 bases, with 16 bases between. Per germline, CDR1 DFQATT and CDR2 SNEGSKA (reference sequence). This CDR3 is 15 amino acids long. The CDR3 sequence is CSAIRRGVSYNEQFF. The CDR3 coding sequence is TGCAGTGCTATACGTCGGGGAGTAAGCTACAATGAGCAGTTCTTC.

V and J are TRBV6-2 or TRBV6-3 and TRBJ2-7; a weak D match, TRBD2 (6 bases). Trimming took off 6 bases at V and 2 bases at J, with 17 bases between the two ends. The CDR3 is 15 amino acids. Germline CDR1 is MNHEY and CDR2 is SVGEGT. The CDR3 DNA reads as TGTGCCAGCAGGCCACGGGACTCGAACGCCTACGAGCAGTACTTC. Residues: CASRPRDSNAYEQYF.

The V gene is TRBV5-6, the J gene TRBJ2-5; 9 nucleotides agree with TRBD2. Germline CDR1 SGHDT, CDR2 YYEEEE. The V gene end was trimmed by 0 bases and the J gene end by 5 bases; junction bases not matched to a gene: 14. The CDR3 has 18 residues. In nucleotides, the CDR3 is TGTGCCAGCAGCTTGGGGGGAGGGGCGGGAGGGCCGGAGGAGACCCAGTACTTC. It specifies CASSLGGGAGGPEETQYF. The full variable domain, its missing parts supplied by reference TRBV5-6 and TRBJ2-5, is DAGVTQSPTHLIKTRGQQVTLRCSPKSGHDTVSWYQQALGQGPQFIFQYYEEEERQRGNFPDRFSGHQFPNYSSELNVNALLLGDSALYLCASSLGGGAGGPEETQYFGPGTRLLVL.